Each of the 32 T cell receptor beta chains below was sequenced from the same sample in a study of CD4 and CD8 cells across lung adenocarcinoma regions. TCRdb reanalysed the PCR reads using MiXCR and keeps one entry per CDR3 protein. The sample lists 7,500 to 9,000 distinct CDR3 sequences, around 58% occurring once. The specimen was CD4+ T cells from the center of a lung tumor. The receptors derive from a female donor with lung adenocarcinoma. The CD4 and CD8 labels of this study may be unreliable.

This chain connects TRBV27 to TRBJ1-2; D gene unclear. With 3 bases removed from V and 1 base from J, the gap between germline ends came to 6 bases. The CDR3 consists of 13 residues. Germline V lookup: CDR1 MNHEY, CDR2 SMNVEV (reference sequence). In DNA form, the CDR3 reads TGTGCCAGCAGTTTCAGTTTTAACTATGGCTACACCTTC. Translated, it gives CASSFSFNYGYTF.

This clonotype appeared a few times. This CDR3 is CASSSGTGRSNEQFF. CDR3 nucleotides: TGTGCCAGCAGTTCCGGGACAGGGCGTAGCAATGAGCAGTTCTTC. The chain joins TRBV27 to TRBJ2-1; 9 positions agree with TRBD1. With V trimmed by 4 bases and J by 6 bases, 7 bases remained unmatched. The CDR3 consists of 15 residues. CDR1 and CDR2 (germline): MNHEY, SMNVEV (reference sequence).

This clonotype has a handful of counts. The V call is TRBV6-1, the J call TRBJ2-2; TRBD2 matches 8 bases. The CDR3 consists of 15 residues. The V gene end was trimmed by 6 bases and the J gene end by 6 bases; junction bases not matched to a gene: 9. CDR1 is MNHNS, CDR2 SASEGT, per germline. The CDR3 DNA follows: TGTGCCAGCAGGGCAACAAGCGGGAGTGCCGGGGAGCTGTTTTTT. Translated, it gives CASRATSGSAGELFF.

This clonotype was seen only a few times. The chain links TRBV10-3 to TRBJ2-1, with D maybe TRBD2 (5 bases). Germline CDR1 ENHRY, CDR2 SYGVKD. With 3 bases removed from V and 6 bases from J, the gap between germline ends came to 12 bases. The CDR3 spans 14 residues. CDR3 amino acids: CAISERDMGNEQFF. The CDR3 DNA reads TGTGCCATCAGTGAACGGGATATGGGCAATGAGCAGTTCTTC.

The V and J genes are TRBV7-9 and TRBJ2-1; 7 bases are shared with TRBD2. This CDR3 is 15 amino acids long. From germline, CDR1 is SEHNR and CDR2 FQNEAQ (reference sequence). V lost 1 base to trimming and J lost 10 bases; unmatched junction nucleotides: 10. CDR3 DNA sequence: TGTGCCAGCAGCTTAGACGGCGGGAGCGACCGCGAGCAGTTCTTC. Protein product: CASSLDGGSDREQFF.

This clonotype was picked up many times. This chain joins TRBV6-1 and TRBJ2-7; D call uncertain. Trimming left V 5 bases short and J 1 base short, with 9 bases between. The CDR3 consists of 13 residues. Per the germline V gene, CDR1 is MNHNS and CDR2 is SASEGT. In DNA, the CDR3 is TGTGCCAGCAGTCCCCGTGGGTCCTACGAGCAGTACTTC. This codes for CASSPRGSYEQYF.

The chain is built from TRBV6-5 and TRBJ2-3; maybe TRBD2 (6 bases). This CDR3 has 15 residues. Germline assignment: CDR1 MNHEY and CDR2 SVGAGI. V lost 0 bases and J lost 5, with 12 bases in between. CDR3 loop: CASSYSRGIEDTQYF. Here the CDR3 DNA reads TGTGCCAGCAGTTACTCGCGGGGTATTGAAGATACGCAGTATTTT.

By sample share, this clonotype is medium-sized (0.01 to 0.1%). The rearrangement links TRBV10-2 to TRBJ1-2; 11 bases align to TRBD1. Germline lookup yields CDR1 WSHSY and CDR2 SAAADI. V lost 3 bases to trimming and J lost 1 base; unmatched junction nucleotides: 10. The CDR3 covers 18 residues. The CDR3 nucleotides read TGCGCCAGCAGTGAAGATTGGACAGGGGGCGAAGTTAACTATGGCTACACCTTC. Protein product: CASSEDWTGGEVNYGYTF.

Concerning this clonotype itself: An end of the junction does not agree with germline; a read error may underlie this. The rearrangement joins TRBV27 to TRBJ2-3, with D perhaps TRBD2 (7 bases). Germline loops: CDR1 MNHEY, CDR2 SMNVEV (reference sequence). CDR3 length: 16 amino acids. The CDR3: CASRSRGGGGTETQYF. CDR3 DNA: TGTGCCAGCAGGAGTCGAGGGGGGGGGGGCACAGAGACGCAGTATTTT.

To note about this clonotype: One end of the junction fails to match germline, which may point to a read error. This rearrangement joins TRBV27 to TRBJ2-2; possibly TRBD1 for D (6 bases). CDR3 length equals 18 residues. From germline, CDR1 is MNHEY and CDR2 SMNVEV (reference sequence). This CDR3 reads CASSLYSPGAVSTGTLYF. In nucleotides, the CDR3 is TGTGCCAGCAGTTTATACTCCCCCGGGGCTGTCAGCACAGGGACGCTGTATTTT.

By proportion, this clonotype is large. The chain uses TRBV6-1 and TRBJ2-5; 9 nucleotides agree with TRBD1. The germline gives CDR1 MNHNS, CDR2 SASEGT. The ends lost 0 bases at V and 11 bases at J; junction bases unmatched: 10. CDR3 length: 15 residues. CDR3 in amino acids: CASSEARDRVGEQYF. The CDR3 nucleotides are TGTGCCAGCAGTGAAGCCCGGGACAGGGTTGGTGAGCAGTACTTC.

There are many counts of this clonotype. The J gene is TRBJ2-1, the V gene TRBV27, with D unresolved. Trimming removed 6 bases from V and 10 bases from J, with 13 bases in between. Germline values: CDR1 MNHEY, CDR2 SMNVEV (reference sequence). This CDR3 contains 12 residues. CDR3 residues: CASRNNQLEQFF. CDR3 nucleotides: TGTGCCAGCAGAAACAATCAGTTAGAGCAGTTCTTC.

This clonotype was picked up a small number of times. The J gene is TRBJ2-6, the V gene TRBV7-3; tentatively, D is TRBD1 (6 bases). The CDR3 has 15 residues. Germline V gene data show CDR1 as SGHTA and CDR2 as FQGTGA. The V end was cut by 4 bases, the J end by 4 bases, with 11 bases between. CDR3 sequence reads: CASSSNRVGANVLTF. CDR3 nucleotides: TGTGCCAGCAGCTCCAACAGGGTCGGGGCCAACGTCCTGACTTTC. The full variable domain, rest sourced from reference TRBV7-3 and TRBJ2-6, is GAGVSQTPSNKVTEKGKYVELRCDPISGHTALYWYRQSLGQGPEFLIYFQGTGAADDSGLPNDRFFAVRPEGSVSTLKIQRTERGDSAVYLCASSSNRVGANVLTFGAGSRLTVL.

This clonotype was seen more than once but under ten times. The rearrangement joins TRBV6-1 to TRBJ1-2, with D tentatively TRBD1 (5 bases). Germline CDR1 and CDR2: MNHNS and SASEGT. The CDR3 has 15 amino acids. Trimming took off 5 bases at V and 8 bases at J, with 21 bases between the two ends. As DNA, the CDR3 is TGTGCCAGCAGTCAACGTCCCGACGGGGGGGAGGGCTACACCTTC. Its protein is CASSQRPDGGEGYTF.

The CDR3: CASSLTSGSAEQFF. Here the CDR3 DNA reads TGTGCCAGCAGCTTAACTAGCGGGAGTGCCGAGCAGTTCTTC. The J gene is TRBJ2-5, the V gene TRBV7-2, with 11 positions matching TRBD2. The J call may be incorrect, as the DNA end agrees better with TRBJ2-1. The CDR3 covers 14 residues. Germline lookup yields CDR1 SGHTA and CDR2 FQGNSA.

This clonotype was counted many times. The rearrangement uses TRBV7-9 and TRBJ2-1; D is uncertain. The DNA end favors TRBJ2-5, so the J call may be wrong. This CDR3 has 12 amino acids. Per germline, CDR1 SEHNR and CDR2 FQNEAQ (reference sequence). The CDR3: CASSPPGETQYF. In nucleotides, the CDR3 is TGTGCCAGCAGCCCACCTGGGGAGACCCAGTACTTC.

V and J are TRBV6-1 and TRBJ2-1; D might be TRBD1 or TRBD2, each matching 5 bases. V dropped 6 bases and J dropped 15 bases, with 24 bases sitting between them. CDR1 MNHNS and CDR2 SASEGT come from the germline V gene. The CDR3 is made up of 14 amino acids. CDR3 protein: CASRPGPPEGRRFF. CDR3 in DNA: TGTGCCAGCAGACCGGGACCTCCGGAAGGAAGGCGGTTCTTC.

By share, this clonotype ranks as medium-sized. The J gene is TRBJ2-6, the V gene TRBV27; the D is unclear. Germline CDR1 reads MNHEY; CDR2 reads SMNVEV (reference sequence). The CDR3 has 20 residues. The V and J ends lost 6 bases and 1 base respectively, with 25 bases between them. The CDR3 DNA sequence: TGTGCCAGCAGCCCTGAGCCCCACTTAGTAATCCGATCTGGGGCCAACGTCCTGACTTTC. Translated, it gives CASSPEPHLVIRSGANVLTF. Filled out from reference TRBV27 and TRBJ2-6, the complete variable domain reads EAQVTQNPRYLITVTGKKLTVTCSQNMNHEYMSWYRQDPGLGLRQIYYSMNVEVTDKGDVPEGYKVSRKEKRNFPLILESPSPNQTSLYFCASSPEPHLVIRSGANVLTFGAGSRLTVL.

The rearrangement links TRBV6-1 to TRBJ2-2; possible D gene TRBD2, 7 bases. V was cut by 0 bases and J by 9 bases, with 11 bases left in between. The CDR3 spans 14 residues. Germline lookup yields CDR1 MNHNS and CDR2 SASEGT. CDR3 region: CASSEAGGDRELFF. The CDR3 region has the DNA TGTGCCAGCAGTGAAGCGGGAGGGGACAGGGAGCTGTTTTTT.

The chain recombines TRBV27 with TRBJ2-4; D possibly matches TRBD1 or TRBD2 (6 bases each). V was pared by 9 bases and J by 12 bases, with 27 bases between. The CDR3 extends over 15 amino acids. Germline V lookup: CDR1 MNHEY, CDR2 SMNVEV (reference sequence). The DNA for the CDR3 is TGTGCCAGGGGGAACGGGGGCGGGGACGAAGACACTCAGTACTTC. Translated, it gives CARGNGGGDEDTQYF.

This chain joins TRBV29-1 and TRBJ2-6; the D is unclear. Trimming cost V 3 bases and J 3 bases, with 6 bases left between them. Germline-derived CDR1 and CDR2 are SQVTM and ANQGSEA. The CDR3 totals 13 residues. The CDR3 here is CSVDPSGANVLTF. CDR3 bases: TGCAGCGTTGATCCCAGTGGGGCCAACGTCCTGACTTTC.

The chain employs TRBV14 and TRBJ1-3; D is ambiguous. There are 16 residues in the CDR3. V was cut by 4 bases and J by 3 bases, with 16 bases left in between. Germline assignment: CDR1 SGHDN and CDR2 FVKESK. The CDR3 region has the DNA TGTGCCAGCAGCCCCATGGGTAGGCTAGTTGGAAACACCATATATTTT. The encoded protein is CASSPMGRLVGNTIYF.

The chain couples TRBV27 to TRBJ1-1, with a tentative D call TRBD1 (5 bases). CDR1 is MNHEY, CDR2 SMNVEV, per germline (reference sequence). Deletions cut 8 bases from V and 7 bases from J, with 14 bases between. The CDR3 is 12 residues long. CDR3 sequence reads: CASGATALEAFF. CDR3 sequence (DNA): TGTGCCAGCGGGGCAACGGCTCTTGAAGCTTTCTTT.

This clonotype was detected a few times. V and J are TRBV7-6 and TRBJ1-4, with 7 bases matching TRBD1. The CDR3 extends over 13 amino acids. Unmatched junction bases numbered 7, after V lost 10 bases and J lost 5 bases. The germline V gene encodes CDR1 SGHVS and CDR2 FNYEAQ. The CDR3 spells CATSTGLNEKLFF. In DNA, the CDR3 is TGTGCCACCTCGACAGGGTTGAATGAAAAACTGTTTTTT.

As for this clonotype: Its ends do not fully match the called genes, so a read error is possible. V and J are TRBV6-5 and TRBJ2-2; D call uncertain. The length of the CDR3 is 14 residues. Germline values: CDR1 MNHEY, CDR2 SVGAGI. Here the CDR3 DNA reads TGTGCCAGCAGTTACGCTGTGGGAACCGGTGAGCTGTTTTTT. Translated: CASSYAVGTGELFF.

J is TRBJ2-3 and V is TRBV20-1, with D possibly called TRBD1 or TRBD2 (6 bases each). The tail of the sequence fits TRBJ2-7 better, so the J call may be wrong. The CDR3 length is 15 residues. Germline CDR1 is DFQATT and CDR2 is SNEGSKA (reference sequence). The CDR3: CSASLGGGRADTQYF. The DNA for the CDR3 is TGCAGTGCGTCGTTGGGGGGCGGGCGCGCAGATACGCAGTACTTC.

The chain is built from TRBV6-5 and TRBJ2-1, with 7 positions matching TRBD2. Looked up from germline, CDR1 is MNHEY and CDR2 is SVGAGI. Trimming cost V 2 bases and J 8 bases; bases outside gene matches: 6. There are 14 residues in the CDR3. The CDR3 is CASSYDLRGDEQFF. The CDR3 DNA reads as TGTGCCAGCAGTTACGATCTCCGGGGGGATGAGCAGTTCTTC.

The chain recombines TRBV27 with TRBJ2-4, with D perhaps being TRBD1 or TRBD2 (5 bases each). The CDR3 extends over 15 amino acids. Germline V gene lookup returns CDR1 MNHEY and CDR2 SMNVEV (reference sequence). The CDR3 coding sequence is TGTGGCGCGGCCAACGGCGGCCGGGACCAAGGCACTCAGTACTTC. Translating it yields CGAANGGRDQGTQYF.

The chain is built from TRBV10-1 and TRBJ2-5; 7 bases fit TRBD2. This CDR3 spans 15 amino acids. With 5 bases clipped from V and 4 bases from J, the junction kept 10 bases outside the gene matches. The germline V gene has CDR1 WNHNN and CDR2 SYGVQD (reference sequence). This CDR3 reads CASSPSGGDGETQYF. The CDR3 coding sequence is TGCGCCAGCAGTCCTTCGGGGGGTGATGGAGAGACCCAGTACTTC.

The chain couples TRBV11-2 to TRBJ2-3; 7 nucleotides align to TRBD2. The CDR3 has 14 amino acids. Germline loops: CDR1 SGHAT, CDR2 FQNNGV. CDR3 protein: CAGSGVSGQGTQYF. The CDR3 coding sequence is TGTGCGGGCAGCGGGGTGAGTGGCCAAGGGACGCAGTATTTT.

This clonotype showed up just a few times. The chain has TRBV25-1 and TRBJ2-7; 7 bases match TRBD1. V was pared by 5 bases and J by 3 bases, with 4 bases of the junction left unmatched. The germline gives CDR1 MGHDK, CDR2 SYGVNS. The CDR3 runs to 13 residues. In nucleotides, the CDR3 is TGTGCCAGCAGTCGACAGGGCATCTACGAGCAGTACTTC. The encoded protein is CASSRQGIYEQYF.

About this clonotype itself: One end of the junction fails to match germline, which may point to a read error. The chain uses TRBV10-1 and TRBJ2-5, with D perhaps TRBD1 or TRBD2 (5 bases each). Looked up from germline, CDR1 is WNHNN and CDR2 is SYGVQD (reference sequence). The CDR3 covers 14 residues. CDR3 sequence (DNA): TGCGCGGGCAGTGAGGGCCGTGACAGAGATACCCAGTATTTC. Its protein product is CAGSEGRDRDTQYF.